This section outlines one T cell receptor beta chain sequence together with its context. Its antigen target is currently unknown. The input lacks base qualities; no much larger clone sits a single base away. This sample was included in a study of T cell changes during pregnancy in multiple sclerosis (dated 2019 in TCRdb). Looking at the study overall: The study looked at changes in the T cell repertoire across pregnancy in women with multiple sclerosis.

Library creation used the immunoSEQ multiplex PCR assay. Sourced from immuneACCESS, this table was stored by TCRdb with only in-frame sequences that have V and J called. A share of the clones is absent; for the studies checked, an unresolved V gene accounts for under half, and the remainder has no known explanation. The sample yields about 50,000 clones; approximately 91% were counted once. About 0.61% of the sample rests with the top ten. Taken from the germline V gene, the CDR1 and CDR2 loops are SGHRS and YFSETQ. At the junction V is shortened by 0 bases and J by 3 bases, with 12 bases in between. CDR3 length: 15 amino acids, cysteine to phenylalanine. CDR3 DNA only is kept here, 45 bases in frame from base 1.

Recombination linked TRBV5-1 to TRBJ2-5; perhaps TRBD2 is the D gene, with 6 bases matching. The receptor was isolated from a female donor in good health, enrolled as a control in a pregnancy study. The sample here was CD4+ T cells from peripheral blood mononuclear cells, taken after pregnancy. The encoded CDR3 is CASSLVGTLKETQYF. The bases read TGCGCCAGCAGCTTGGTCGGGACTCTAAAAGAGACCCAGTACTTC.